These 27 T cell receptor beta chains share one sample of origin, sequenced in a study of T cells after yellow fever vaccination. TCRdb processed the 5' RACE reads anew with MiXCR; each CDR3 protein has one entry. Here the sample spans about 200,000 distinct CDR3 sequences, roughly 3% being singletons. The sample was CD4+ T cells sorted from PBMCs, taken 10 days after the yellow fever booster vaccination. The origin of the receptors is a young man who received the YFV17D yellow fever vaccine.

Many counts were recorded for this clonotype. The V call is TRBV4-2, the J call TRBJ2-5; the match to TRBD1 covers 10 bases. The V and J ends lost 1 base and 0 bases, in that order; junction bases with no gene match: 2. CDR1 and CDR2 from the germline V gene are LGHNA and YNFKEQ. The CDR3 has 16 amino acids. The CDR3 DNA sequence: TGTGCCAGCAGCCAAGGGACAGGGGGTGACCAAGAGACCCAGTACTTC. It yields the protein CASSQGTGGDQETQYF.

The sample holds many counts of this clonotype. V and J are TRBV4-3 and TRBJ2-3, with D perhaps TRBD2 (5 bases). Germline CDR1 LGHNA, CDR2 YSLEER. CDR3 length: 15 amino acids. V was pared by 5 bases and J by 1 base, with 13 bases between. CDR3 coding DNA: TGCGCCAGCAGCGTTAATAGCGCAGGCACAGATACGCAGTATTTT. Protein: CASSVNSAGTDTQYF.

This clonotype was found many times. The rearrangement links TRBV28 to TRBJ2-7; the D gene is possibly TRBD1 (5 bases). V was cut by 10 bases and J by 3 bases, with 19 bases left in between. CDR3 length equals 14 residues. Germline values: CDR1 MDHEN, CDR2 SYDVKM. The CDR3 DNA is TGTGCCACCACCGCAGGGAAGGTTCTCTACGAGCAGTACGTC. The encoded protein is CATTAGKVLYEQYV.

The CDR3 DNA follows: TGTGCCAGCAGCCAAGGGACAGGGGATACGCAGTATTTT. It is translated as CASSQGTGDTQYF. The chain carries TRBV3-1 and TRBJ2-3, with 8 bases that match TRBD1. This CDR3 region has 13 residues. The germline CDR1 and CDR2 sequences are LGHDT and YNNKEL (reference sequence). V lost 1 base to trimming and J lost 6 bases; unmatched junction nucleotides: 0.

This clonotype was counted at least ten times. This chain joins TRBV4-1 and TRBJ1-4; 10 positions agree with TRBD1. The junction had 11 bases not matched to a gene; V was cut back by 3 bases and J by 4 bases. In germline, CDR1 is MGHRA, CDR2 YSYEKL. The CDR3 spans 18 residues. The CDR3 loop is CASSHRPGTGVINEKLFF. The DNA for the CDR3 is TGCGCCAGCAGCCACCGTCCCGGGACAGGGGTGATTAATGAAAAACTGTTTTTT.

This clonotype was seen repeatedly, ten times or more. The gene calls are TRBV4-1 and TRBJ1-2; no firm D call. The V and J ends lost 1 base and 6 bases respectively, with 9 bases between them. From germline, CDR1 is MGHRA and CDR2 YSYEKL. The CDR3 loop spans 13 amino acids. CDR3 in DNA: TGCGCCAGCAGCCAAGTCGTGCGGGATGGCTACACCTTC. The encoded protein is CASSQVVRDGYTF.

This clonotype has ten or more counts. The CDR3 sequence: CASSSAGANSIYEQYF. In DNA form, the CDR3 reads TGCGCCAGCAGCTCAGCCGGGGCGAACTCCATCTACGAGCAGTACTTC. The chain couples TRBV5-1 to TRBJ2-7; D may be TRBD1 or TRBD2 (5 bases each). The CDR3 totals 16 residues. The germline CDR1 and CDR2 sequences are SGHRS and YFSETQ. V lost 3 bases, J lost 3 bases, and 19 bases lay in between.

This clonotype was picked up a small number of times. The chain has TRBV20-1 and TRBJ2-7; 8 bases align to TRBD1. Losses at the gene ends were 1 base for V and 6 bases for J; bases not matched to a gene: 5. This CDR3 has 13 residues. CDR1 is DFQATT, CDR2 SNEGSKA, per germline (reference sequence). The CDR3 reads CSARGTGNGEQYV. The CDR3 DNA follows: TGCAGTGCTAGAGGGACAGGGAACGGCGAGCAGTACGTC.

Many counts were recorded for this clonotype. CDR3 amino acids: CASSLDLDWNEQFF. CDR3 coding DNA: TGCGCCAGCAGCTTGGATCTAGACTGGAATGAGCAGTTCTTC. The gene calls are TRBV5-1 and TRBJ2-1; D gene unclear. Between the trimmed V and J ends, which lost 0 bases and 7 bases, there was a span of 11 bases. This CDR3 contains 14 residues. The germline CDR1 and CDR2 sequences are SGHRS and YFSETQ.

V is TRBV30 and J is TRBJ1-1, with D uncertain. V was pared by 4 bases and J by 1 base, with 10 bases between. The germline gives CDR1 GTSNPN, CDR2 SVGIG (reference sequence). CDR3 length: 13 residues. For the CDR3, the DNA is TGTGCCTGGACCCTACCAAGGAACACTGAAGCTTTCTTT. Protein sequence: CAWTLPRNTEAFF.

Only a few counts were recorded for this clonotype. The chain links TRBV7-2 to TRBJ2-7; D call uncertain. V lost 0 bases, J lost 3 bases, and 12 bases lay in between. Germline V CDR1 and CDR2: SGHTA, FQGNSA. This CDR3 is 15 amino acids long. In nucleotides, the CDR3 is TGTGCCAGCAGCTTAGCGGCAGGCCCGAACTACGAGCAGTACTTC. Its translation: CASSLAAGPNYEQYF.

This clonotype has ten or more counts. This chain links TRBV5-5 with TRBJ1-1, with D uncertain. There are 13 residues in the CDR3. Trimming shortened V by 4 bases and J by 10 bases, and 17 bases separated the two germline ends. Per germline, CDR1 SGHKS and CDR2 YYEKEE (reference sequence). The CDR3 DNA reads TGTGCCAGCAGCATACCCGTGGGGTCGAGAGCTTTCTTT. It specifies CASSIPVGSRAFF.

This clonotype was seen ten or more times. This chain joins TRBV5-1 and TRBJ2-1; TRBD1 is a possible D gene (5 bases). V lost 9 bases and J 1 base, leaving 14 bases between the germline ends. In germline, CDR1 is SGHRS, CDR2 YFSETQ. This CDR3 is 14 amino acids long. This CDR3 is CATQDTPSYNEQFF. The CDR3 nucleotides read TGCGCCACCCAGGACACTCCTTCCTACAATGAGCAGTTCTTC. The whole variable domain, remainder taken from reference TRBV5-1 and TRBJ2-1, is KAGVTQTPRYLIKTRGQQVTLSCSPISGHRSVSWYQQTPGQGLQFLFEYFSETQRNKGNFPGRFSGRQFSNSRSEMNVSTLELGDSALYLCATQDTPSYNEQFFGPGTRLTVL.

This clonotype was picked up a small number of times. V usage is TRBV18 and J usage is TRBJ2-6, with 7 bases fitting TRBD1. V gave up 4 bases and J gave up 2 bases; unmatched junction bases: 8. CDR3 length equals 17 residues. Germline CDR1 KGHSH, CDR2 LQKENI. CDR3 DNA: TGTGCCAGCTCACGACAGGGATCGTTAACTGGGGCCAACGTCCTGACTTTC. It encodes CASSRQGSLTGANVLTF.

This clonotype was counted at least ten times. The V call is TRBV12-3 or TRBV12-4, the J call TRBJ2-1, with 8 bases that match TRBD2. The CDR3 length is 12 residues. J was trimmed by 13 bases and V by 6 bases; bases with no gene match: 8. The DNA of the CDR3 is TGTGCCAGCAGCCCTACTAGCGGAAATCAGTTCTTC. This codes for CASSPTSGNQFF.

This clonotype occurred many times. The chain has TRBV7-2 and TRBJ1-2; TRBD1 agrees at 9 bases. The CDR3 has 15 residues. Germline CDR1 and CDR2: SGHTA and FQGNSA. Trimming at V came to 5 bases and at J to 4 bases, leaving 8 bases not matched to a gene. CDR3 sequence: CASSLPGQGGYGYTF. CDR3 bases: TGTGCCAGCAGCCTACCGGGACAGGGTGGCTATGGCTACACCTTC.

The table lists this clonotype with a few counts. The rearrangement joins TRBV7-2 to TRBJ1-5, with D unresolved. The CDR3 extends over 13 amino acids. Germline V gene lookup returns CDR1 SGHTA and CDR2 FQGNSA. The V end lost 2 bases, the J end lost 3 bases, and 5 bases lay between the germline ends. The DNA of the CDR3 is TGTGCCAGCAGCTTAAGCACCAATCAGCCCCAGCATTTT. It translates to CASSLSTNQPQHF.

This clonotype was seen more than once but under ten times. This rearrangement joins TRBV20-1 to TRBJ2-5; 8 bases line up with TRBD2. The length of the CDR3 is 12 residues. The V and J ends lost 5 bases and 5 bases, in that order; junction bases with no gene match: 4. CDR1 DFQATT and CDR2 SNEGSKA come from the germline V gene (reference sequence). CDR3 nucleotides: TGCAGTGCTCAGCGGGGGTGGGAGACCCAGTACTTC. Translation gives CSAQRGWETQYF.

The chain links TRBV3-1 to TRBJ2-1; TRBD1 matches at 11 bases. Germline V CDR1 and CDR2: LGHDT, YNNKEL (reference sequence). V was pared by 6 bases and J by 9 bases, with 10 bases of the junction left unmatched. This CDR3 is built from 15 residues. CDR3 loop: CASSLGTGGTGEQFF. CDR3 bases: TGTGCCAGCAGTCTCGGGACAGGGGGAACTGGTGAGCAGTTCTTC.

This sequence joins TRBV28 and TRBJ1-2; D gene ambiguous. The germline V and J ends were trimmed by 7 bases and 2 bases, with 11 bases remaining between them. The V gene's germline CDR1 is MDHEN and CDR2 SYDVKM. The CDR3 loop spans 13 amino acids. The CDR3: CASTMGKNYGYTF. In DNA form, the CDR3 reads TGTGCCAGCACTATGGGGAAGAACTATGGCTACACCTTC.

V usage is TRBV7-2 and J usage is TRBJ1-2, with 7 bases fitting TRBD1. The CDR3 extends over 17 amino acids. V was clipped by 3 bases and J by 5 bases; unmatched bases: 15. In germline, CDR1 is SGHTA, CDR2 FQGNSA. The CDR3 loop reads CASSFRLGGGQSYGYTF. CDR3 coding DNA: TGTGCCAGCAGCTTCAGGCTGGGGGGGGGACAGTCTTATGGCTACACCTTC. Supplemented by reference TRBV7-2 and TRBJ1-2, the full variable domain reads GAGVSQSPSNKVTEKGKDVELRCDPISGHTALYWYRQSLGQGLEFLIYFQGNSAPDKSGLPSDRFSAERTGGSVSTLTIQRTQQEDSAVYLCASSFRLGGGQSYGYTFGSGTRLTVV.

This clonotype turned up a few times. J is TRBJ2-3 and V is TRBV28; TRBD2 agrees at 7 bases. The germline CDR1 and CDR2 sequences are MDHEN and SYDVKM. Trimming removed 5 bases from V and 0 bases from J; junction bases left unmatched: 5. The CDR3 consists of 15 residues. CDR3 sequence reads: CASSASGVSTDTQYF. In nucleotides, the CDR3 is TGTGCCAGCAGTGCAAGCGGGGTGAGCACAGATACGCAGTATTTT.

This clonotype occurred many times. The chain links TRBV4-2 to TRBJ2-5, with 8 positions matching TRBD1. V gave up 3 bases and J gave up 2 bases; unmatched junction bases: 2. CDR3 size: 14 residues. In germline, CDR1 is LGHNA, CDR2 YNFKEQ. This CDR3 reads CASSQRDRQETQYF. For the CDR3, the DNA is TGTGCCAGCAGCCAGCGGGACAGGCAAGAGACCCAGTACTTC.

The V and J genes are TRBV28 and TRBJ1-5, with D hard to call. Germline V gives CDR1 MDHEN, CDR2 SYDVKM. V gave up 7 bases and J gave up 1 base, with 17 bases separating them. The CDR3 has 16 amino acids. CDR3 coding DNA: TGTGCCAGCACCCAAGAGTCCATTGGGAGCAATCAGCCCCAGCATTTT. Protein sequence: CASTQESIGSNQPQHF. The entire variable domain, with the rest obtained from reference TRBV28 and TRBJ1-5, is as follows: DVKVTQSSRYLVKRTGEKVFLECVQDMDHENMFWYRQDPGLGLRLIYFSYDVKMKEKGDIPEGYSVSREKKERFSLILESASTNQTSMYLCASTQESIGSNQPQHFGDGTRLSIL.

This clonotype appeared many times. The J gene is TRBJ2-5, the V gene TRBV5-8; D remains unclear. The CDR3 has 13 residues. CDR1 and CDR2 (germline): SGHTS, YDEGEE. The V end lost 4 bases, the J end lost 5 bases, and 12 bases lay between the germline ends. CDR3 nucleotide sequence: TGTGCCAGCAGCCGACACCTGGGGGAGACCCAGTACTTC. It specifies CASSRHLGETQYF.

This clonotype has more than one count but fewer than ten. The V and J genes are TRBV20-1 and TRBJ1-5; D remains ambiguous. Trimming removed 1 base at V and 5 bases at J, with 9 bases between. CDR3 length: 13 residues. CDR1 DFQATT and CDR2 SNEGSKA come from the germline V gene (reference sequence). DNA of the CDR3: TGCAGTGCTAGAGTCAGCGACCATCAGCCCCAGCATTTT. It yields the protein CSARVSDHQPQHF.

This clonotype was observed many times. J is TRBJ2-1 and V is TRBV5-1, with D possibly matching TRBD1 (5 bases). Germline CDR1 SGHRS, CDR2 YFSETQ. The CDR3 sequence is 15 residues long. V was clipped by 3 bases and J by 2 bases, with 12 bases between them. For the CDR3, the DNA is TGCGCCAGCAGCTCAGGGATGCCTGCCTACAATGAGCAGTTCTTC. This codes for CASSSGMPAYNEQFF.